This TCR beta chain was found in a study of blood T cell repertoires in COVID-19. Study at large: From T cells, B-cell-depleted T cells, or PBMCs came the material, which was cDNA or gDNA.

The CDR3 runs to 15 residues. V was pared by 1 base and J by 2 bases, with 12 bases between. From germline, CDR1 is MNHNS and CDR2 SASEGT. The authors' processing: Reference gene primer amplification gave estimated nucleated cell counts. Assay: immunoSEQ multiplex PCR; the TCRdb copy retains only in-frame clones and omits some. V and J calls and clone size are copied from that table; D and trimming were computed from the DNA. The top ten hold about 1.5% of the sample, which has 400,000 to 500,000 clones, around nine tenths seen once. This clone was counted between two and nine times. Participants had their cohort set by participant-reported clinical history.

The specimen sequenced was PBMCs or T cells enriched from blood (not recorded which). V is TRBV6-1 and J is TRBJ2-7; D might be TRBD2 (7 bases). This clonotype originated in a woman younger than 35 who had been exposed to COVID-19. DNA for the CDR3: TGTGCCAGCAGTGAAGATCGGCGGGGGCCCTACGAGCAGTACTTC. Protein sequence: CASSEDRRGPYEQYF.